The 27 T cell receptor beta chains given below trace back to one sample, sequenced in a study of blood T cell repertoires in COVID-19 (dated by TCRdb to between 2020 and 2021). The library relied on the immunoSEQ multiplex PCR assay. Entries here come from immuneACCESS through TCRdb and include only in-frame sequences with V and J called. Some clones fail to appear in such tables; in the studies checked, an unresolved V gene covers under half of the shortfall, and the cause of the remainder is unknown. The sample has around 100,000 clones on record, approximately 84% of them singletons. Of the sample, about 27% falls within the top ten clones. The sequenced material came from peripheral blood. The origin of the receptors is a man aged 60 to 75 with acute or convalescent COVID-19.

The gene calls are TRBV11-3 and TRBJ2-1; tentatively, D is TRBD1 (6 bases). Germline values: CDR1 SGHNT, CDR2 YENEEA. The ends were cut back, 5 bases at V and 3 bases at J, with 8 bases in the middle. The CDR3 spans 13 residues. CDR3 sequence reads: CASSPQGYNEQFF. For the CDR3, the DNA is TGTGCCAGCAGCCCACAGGGCTACAATGAGCAGTTCTTC.

CDR3 sequence: CASEDPGSGRRDEQFF. CDR3 DNA: TGTGCCAGTGAAGACCCCGGTAGCGGGAGGAGGGATGAGCAGTTCTTC. The chain couples TRBV19 to TRBJ2-1; TRBD2 matches 10 bases. Trimming cost V 8 bases and J 8 bases; bases outside gene matches: 15. Germline V gene lookup returns CDR1 LNHDA and CDR2 SQIVND (reference sequence). This CDR3 has 16 amino acids.

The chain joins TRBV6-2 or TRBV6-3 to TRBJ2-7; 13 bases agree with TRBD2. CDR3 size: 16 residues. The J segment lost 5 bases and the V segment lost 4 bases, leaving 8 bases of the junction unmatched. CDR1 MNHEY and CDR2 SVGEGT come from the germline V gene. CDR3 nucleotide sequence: TGTGCCAGCAGTTCCGTAAGACTAGCGGGAGGAGACGAGCAGTACGTC. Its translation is CASSSVRLAGGDEQYV.

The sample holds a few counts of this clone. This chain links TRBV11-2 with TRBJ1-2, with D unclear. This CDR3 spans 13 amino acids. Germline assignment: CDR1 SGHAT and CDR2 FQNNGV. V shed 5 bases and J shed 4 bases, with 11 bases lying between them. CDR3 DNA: TGTGCCAGCAGCCTAACAGAGTCCTATGGCTACACCTTC. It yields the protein CASSLTESYGYTF.

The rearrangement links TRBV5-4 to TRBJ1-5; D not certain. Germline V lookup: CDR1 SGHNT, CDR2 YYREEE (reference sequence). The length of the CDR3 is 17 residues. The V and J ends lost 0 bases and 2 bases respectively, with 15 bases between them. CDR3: CASSLGGGNWGNQPQHF. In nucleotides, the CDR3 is TGTGCCAGCAGCTTGGGCGGAGGGAATTGGGGCAATCAGCCCCAGCATTTT.

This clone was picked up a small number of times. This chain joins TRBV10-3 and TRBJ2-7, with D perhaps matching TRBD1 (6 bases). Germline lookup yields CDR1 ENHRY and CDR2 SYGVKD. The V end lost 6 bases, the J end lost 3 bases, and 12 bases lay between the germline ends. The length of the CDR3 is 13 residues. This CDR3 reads CAIRGAGVYEQYF. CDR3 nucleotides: TGTGCCATCAGGGGAGCAGGGGTCTACGAGCAGTACTTC.

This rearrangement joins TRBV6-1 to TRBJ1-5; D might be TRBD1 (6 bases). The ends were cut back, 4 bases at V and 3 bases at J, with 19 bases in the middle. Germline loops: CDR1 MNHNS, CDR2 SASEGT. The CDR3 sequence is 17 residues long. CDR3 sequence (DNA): TGTGCCAGCAGTGCCCGTCATTTCGGACAGAACAATCAGCCCCAGCATTTT. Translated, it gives CASSARHFGQNNQPQHF.

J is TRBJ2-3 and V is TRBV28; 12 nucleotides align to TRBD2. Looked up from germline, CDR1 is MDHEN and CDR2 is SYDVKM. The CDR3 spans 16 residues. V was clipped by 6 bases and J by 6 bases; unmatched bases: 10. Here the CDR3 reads CASSSPLAGGRDTQYF. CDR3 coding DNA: TGTGCCAGCAGCTCCCCTCTAGCGGGAGGGAGGGATACGCAGTATTTT.

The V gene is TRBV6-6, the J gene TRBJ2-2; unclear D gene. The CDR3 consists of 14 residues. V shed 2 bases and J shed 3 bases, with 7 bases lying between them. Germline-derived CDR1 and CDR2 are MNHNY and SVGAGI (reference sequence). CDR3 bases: TGTGCCAGCAGTTACCCCATTGACACCGGGGAGCTGTTTTTT. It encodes CASSYPIDTGELFF.

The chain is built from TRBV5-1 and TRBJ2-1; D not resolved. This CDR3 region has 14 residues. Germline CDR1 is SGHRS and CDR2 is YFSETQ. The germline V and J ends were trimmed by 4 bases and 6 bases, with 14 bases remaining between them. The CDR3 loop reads CASSVGPRSNEQFF. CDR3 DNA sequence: TGCGCCAGCAGCGTTGGCCCCCGCTCCAATGAGCAGTTCTTC.

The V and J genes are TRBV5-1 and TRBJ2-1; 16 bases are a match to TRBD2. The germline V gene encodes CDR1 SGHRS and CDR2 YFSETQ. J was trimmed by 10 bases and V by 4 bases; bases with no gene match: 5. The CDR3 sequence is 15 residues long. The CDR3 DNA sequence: TGCGCCAGCAGCCAGGGACTAGCGGGAGGGAGGGAGCAGTTCTTC. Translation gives CASSQGLAGGREQFF.

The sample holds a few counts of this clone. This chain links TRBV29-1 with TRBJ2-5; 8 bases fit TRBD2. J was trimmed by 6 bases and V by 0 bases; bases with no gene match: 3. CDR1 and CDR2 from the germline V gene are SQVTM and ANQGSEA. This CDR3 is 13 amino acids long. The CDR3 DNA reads TGCAGCGTTGAAGAGACTAGCGCGAAGACCCAGTACTTC. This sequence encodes CSVEETSAKTQYF.

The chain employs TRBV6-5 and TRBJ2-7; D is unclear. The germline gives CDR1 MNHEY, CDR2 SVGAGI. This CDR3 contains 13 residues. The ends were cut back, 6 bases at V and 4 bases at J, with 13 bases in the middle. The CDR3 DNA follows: TGTGCCAGCAGCCTCGCTAGTACTTACGAGCAGTACTTC. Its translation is CASSLASTYEQYF.

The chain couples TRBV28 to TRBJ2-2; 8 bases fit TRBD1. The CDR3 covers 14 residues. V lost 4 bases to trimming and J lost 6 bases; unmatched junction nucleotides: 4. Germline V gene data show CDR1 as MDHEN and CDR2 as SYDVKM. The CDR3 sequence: CASSWDRLAGELFF. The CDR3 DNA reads TGTGCCAGCAGTTGGGACAGGTTGGCCGGGGAGCTGTTTTTT.

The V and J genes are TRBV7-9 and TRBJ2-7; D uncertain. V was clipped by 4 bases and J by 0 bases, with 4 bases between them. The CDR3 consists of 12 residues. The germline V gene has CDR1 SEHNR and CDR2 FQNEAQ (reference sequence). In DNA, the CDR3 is TGTGCCAGCAGCTGGAGCTCCTACGAGCAGTACTTC. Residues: CASSWSSYEQYF.

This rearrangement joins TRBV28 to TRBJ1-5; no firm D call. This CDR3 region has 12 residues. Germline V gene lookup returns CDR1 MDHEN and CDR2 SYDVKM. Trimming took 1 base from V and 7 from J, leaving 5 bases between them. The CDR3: CASSLLRQPQHF. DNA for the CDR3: TGTGCCAGCAGTTTATTACGGCAGCCCCAGCATTTT.

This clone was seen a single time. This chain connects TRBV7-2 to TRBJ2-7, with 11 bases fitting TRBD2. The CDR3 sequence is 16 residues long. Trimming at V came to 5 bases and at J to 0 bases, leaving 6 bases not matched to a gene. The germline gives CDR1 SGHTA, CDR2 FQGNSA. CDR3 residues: CASSKPGLADSYEQYV. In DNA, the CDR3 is TGTGCCAGCAGCAAACCGGGACTAGCGGACTCCTACGAGCAGTACGTC.

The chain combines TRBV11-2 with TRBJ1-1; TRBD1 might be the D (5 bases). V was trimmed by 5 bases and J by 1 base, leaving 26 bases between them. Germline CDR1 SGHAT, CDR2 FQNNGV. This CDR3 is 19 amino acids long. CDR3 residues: CASSLLRVPFEGANTEAFF. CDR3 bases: TGTGCCAGCAGCCTGCTTAGAGTCCCTTTTGAAGGGGCGAACACTGAAGCTTTCTTT.

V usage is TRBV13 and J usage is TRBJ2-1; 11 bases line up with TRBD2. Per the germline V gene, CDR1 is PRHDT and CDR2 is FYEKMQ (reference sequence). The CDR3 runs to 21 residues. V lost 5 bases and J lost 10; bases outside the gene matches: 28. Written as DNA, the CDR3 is TGTGCCAGCAGCACCCTCCAGGCGGGACAGGGTGGGACTAGCGGTTCATGGGAGCAGTTCTTC. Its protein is CASSTLQAGQGGTSGSWEQFF.

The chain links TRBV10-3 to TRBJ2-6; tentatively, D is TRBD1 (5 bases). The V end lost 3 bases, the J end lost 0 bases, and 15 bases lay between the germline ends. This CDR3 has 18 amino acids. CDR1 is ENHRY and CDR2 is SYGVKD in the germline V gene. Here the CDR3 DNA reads TGTGCCATCAGTGAAGGTCAGGGTTACCGCTCTGGGGCCAACGTCCTGACTTTC. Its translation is CAISEGQGYRSGANVLTF.

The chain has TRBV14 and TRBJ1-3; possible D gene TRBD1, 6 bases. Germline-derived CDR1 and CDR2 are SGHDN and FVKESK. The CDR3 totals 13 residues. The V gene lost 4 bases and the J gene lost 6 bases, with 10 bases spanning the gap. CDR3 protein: CASSRDRLNTIYF. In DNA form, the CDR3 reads TGTGCCAGCAGCCGCGACAGGCTAAACACCATATATTTT. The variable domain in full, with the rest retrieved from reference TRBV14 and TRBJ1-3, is EAGVTQFPSHSVIEKGQTVTLRCDPISGHDNLYWYRRVMGKEIKFLLHFVKESKQDESGMPNNRFLAERTGGTYSTLKVQPAELEDSGVYFCASSRDRLNTIYFGEGSWLTVV.

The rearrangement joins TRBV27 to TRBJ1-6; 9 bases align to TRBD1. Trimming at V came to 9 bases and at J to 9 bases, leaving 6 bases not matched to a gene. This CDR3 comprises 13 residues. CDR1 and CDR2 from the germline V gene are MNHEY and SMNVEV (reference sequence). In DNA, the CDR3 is TGTGCCAGTCAGACAGGGGGGCTTTCACCCCTCCACTTT. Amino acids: CASQTGGLSPLHF.

In DNA, the CDR3 is TGTGCCAGCAGTTTGCAGATCCAGGGGCAGCCCCAGCATTTT. Protein product: CASSLQIQGQPQHF. The V gene is TRBV28, the J gene TRBJ1-5; the D gene is possibly TRBD1 (6 bases). Germline CDR1 and CDR2: MDHEN and SYDVKM. Trimming left V 3 bases short and J 7 bases short, with 13 bases between. This CDR3 has 14 amino acids.

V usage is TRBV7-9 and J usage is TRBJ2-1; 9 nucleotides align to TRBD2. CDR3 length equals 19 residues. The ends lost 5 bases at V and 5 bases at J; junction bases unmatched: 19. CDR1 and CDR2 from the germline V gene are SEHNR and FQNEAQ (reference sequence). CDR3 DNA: TGTGCCAGCAGCGCCCGACTAGGAGCGGGAGGAGAAGGGGACAATGAGCAGTTCTTC. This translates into CASSARLGAGGEGDNEQFF.

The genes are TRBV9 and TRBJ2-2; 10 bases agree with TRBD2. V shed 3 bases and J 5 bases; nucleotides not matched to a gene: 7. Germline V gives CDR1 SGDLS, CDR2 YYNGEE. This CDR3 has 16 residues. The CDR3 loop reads CASSAGLARTTGELFF. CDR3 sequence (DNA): TGTGCCAGCAGCGCGGGACTAGCGAGGACGACCGGGGAGCTGTTTTTT.

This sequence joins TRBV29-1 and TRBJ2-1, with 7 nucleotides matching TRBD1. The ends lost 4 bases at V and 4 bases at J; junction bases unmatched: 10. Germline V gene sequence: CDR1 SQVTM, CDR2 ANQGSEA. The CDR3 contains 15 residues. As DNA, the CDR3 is TGCAGCGTTGTAAACCCGGGACAGTGGTACAATGAGCAGTTCTTC. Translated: CSVVNPGQWYNEQFF.

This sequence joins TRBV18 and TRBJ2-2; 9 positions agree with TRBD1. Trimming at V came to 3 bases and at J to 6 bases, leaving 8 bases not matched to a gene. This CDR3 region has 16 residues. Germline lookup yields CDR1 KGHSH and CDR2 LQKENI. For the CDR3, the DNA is TGTGCCAGCTCACCTGCCGGGACAGGGTACGCCGGGGAGCTGTTTTTT. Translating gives CASSPAGTGYAGELFF.